The present entry profiles one TCR beta chain with its context. The antigen is undetermined. This specimen belongs to a study of cytomegalovirus exposure and HLA in healthy donors. Clones were sequenced by immunoSEQ multiplex PCR, and TCRdb holds only the in-frame ones, with some missing. The table has about 74,000 clones, around 94% seen once. Broader study findings: Specificity of a few CMV-associated chains for CMV antigens was verified in vitro.

J gave up 3 bases and V 5 bases, and 12 bases lay outside the gene matches. The length of the CDR3 is 16 residues. From germline, CDR1 is LNHNV and CDR2 YYDKDF (reference sequence). The specimen was PBMCs. The receptor was isolated from a woman aged 18-29 years in good health and CMV-seropositive. The V call is TRBV15, the J call TRBJ1-2; TRBD1 aligns across 7 bases. The CDR3 spells CATSGLMGRGDYGYTF. CDR3 DNA: TGTGCCACCAGCGGGTTGATGGGCAGGGGGGACTATGGCTACACCTTC.